The next 27 T cell receptor beta chains were all read from a single sample in a study of cytomegalovirus exposure and HLA in healthy donors. Some clones are missing from TCRdb's copy, which holds only in-frame ones; the method was immunoSEQ multiplex PCR. The table lists 90,000 or so clones, roughly 85% of them singletons, with 20% to 25% in the top ten. The source material was PBMCs. The receptors derive from a man younger than 30 in good health and CMV-seropositive.

This clone has a count of ten or more. The J gene is TRBJ2-3, the V gene TRBV30; weak D call: TRBD1 (6 bases). Trimming cost V 0 bases and J 14 bases, with 18 bases left between them. Germline V gene sequence: CDR1 GTSNPN, CDR2 SVGIG (reference sequence). The CDR3 covers 13 residues. The CDR3 DNA reads as TGTGCCTGGAGTGTCAGGGGACCACCATCGTGGTATTTT. Translated: CAWSVRGPPSWYF.

The rearrangement joins TRBV29-1 to TRBJ2-1; D gene uncertain. Between the trimmed V and J ends, which lost 4 bases and 3 bases, there was a span of 7 bases. The CDR3 totals 12 residues. The germline V gene has CDR1 SQVTM and CDR2 ANQGSEA. The DNA of the CDR3 is TGCAGCGTTGTTTCGGGCTACAATGAGCAGTTCTTC. Protein: CSVVSGYNEQFF.

The chain joins TRBV30 to TRBJ2-1; D possibly corresponds to TRBD1 (5 bases). CDR3 length equals 13 residues. V gave up 4 bases and J gave up 9 bases, with 16 bases separating them. Germline V gene sequence: CDR1 GTSNPN, CDR2 SVGIG (reference sequence). The CDR3 spells CAWINVQRGEQFF. The CDR3 region has the DNA TGTGCCTGGATTAACGTGCAAAGGGGTGAGCAGTTCTTC.

This chain connects TRBV5-1 to TRBJ2-2; D is undetermined. V lost 3 bases to trimming and J lost 0 bases, with 6 bases between them. CDR1 and CDR2 from the germline V gene are SGHRS and YFSETQ. The CDR3 has 14 amino acids. CDR3 amino acids: CASSSPANTGELFF. As DNA, the CDR3 is TGCGCCAGCAGCTCCCCCGCGAACACCGGGGAGCTGTTTTTT.

This clone appeared a few times. The chain uses TRBV5-4 and TRBJ1-2; D unresolved. The length of the CDR3 is 14 residues. Trimming removed 1 base from V and 0 bases from J, with 7 bases in between. Germline CDR1 is SGHNT and CDR2 is YYREEE (reference sequence). The CDR3 loop is CASSLWAANYGYTF. Written as DNA, the CDR3 is TGTGCCAGCAGCTTGTGGGCAGCTAACTATGGCTACACCTTC.

The chain is built from TRBV27 and TRBJ2-1, with TRBD2 identical over 8 bases. The germline CDR1 and CDR2 sequences are MNHEY and SMNVEV (reference sequence). Unmatched junction bases numbered 8, after V lost 4 bases and J lost 9 bases. The CDR3 length is 14 residues. Here the CDR3 reads CASSYTSGGGEQFF. CDR3 nucleotide sequence: TGTGCCAGCAGTTACACTAGCGGCGGGGGTGAGCAGTTCTTC.

The chain joins TRBV6-5 to TRBJ2-2; 9 nucleotides align to TRBD1. V shed 3 bases and J 4 bases; nucleotides not matched to a gene: 6. CDR1 is MNHEY and CDR2 is SVGAGI in the germline V gene. CDR3 length: 16 amino acids. CDR3 in amino acids: CASSYRNRGLTGELFF. CDR3 coding DNA: TGTGCCAGCAGTTATCGGAACAGGGGGCTCACCGGGGAGCTGTTTTTT.

The chain recombines TRBV7-9 with TRBJ1-4, with D hard to call. CDR1 is SEHNR and CDR2 is FQNEAQ in the germline V gene (reference sequence). CDR3 length: 13 amino acids. The V end was cut by 9 bases, the J end by 1 base, with 9 bases between. CDR3 in DNA: TGTGCCAGTGCGGGGTTAACTAATGAAAAACTGTTTTTT. Translated, it gives CASAGLTNEKLFF.

The genes are TRBV5-1 and TRBJ2-7; TRBD2 agrees at 11 bases. The germline V gene encodes CDR1 SGHRS and CDR2 YFSETQ. Trimming took 7 bases from V and 4 from J; bases not matched to a gene: 13. The CDR3 runs 16 residues. CDR3: CASGEPTSGIQYEQYF. The CDR3 coding sequence is TGCGCCAGCGGAGAACCGACTAGCGGGATCCAATACGAGCAGTACTTC. The variable domain in full, completed from reference TRBV5-1 and TRBJ2-7, reads KAGVTQTPRYLIKTRGQQVTLSCSPISGHRSVSWYQQTPGQGLQFLFEYFSETQRNKGNFPGRFSGRQFSNSRSEMNVSTLELGDSALYLCASGEPTSGIQYEQYFGPGTRLTVT.

The V gene is TRBV7-6, the J gene TRBJ2-2; D is perhaps TRBD2 (6 bases). The CDR3 is made up of 16 amino acids. Germline CDR1 is SGHVS and CDR2 is FNYEAQ. The germline V and J ends were trimmed by 1 base and 2 bases, with 11 bases remaining between them. The CDR3, as DNA: TGTGCCAGCAGCTTAGAGGGCGGGGCAAACACCGGGGAGCTGTTTTTT. The encoded protein is CASSLEGGANTGELFF.

V usage is TRBV5-4 and J usage is TRBJ2-1; the match to TRBD2 covers 13 bases. V lost 4 bases and J lost 8; bases outside the gene matches: 9. Germline lookup yields CDR1 SGHNT and CDR2 YYREEE (reference sequence). The CDR3 has 16 amino acids. CDR3: CASSGRTSGSRDEQFF. For the CDR3, the DNA is TGTGCCAGCAGCGGGCGGACTAGCGGGAGTAGGGATGAGCAGTTCTTC.

A few counts support this clone. The chain is built from TRBV4-1 and TRBJ2-7, with a weak D call TRBD1 (6 bases). In germline, CDR1 is MGHRA, CDR2 YSYEKL. Trimming took off 2 bases at V and 4 bases at J, with 9 bases between the two ends. CDR3 size: 13 residues. CDR3 amino acids: CASSQQQGYEQYF. The CDR3 nucleotides read TGCGCCAGCAGCCAACAACAGGGTTACGAGCAGTACTTC.

The chain uses TRBV7-3 and TRBJ2-5; D gene unclear. CDR3 length equals 13 residues. Trimming removed 5 bases from V and 7 bases from J, with 14 bases in between. Germline V lookup: CDR1 SGHTA, CDR2 FQGTGA. The CDR3 protein is CASSLELFGTQYF. CDR3 DNA sequence: TGTGCCAGCAGCCTAGAGCTCTTTGGGACCCAGTACTTC.

The chain combines TRBV18 with TRBJ2-1; 9 nucleotides align to TRBD2. V dropped 1 base and J dropped 6; count of bases not matched to a gene: 16. The CDR3 sequence is 19 residues long. Germline V gene data show CDR1 as KGHSH and CDR2 as LQKENI. The CDR3 nucleotides read TGTGCCAGCTCACCACTTGTAGTAGCGGGAGAGGCAGCCCCCAATGAGCAGTTCTTC. It is translated as CASSPLVVAGEAAPNEQFF.

V usage is TRBV6-6 and J usage is TRBJ2-5; tentatively, D is TRBD1 (6 bases). Germline assignment: CDR1 MNHNY and CDR2 SVGAGI (reference sequence). This CDR3 is built from 15 residues. Trimming pared 0 bases from V and 5 bases from J, leaving 13 bases between. Here the CDR3 reads CASSYSPGEWETQYF. In DNA, the CDR3 is TGTGCCAGCAGTTACTCCCCAGGGGAATGGGAGACCCAGTACTTC.

This clone was seen only once. V usage is TRBV7-9 and J usage is TRBJ2-5; TRBD2 aligns across 14 bases. Trimming cost V 2 bases and J 3 bases; bases outside gene matches: 11. The germline CDR1 and CDR2 sequences are SEHNR and FQNEAQ (reference sequence). The CDR3 spans 19 residues. The CDR3 is CASSLPLGTSGSLKETQYF. The CDR3 nucleotides are TGTGCCAGCAGCTTACCCTTAGGGACTAGCGGGAGCCTTAAAGAGACCCAGTACTTC.

J is TRBJ2-7 and V is TRBV10-1, with D maybe TRBD2 (6 bases). Trimming took off 7 bases at V and 5 bases at J, with 6 bases between the two ends. Germline CDR1 and CDR2: WNHNN and SYGVQD (reference sequence). There are 10 residues in the CDR3. CDR3 DNA sequence: TGCGCCAGCACGGGAGACGAGCAGTACTTC. Residues: CASTGDEQYF.

The V gene is TRBV2, the J gene TRBJ1-2; TRBD1 is a possible D gene (6 bases). The V gene lost 4 bases and the J gene lost 1 base, with 13 bases spanning the gap. Germline CDR1 is SNHLY and CDR2 is FYNNEI. The CDR3 extends over 15 amino acids. This CDR3 reads CASSVQGSLNYGYTF. The DNA of the CDR3 is TGTGCCAGCAGTGTACAGGGCAGCCTTAACTATGGCTACACCTTC.

The V gene is TRBV5-1, the J gene TRBJ2-3; possible D gene TRBD2, 6 bases. Germline CDR1 is SGHRS and CDR2 is YFSETQ. V lost 0 bases and J 4 bases, leaving 9 bases between the germline ends. The CDR3 totals 14 residues. The CDR3 nucleotides read TGCGCCAGCAGCTTGGAGGGAGGTGCAGATACGCAGTATTTT. Translating gives CASSLEGGADTQYF.

The genes are TRBV27 and TRBJ1-2, with D possibly matching TRBD1 (6 bases). CDR3 length: 14 residues. Trimming took off 1 base at V and 6 bases at J, with 12 bases between the two ends. Germline CDR1 and CDR2: MNHEY and SMNVEV (reference sequence). The CDR3 sequence is CASSLLGRGNGYTF. DNA of the CDR3: TGTGCCAGCAGTTTATTGGGCAGGGGTAATGGCTACACCTTC.

The V gene is TRBV7-8, the J gene TRBJ1-3; 10 positions agree with TRBD1. There are 17 residues in the CDR3. Germline V lookup: CDR1 SGHVS, CDR2 FQNEAQ. J lost 1 base, V lost 5 bases, and 8 bases had no gene match. The CDR3 loop is CASSPRQGALSGNTIYF. CDR3 DNA: TGTGCCAGCAGCCCGCGACAGGGGGCTTTGTCTGGAAACACCATATATTTT. The full variable domain, its missing parts supplied by reference TRBV7-8 and TRBJ1-3, is GAGVSQSPRYKVAKRGQDVALRCDPISGHVSLFWYQQALGQGPEFLTYFQNEAQLDKSGLPSDRFFAERPEGSVSTLKIQRTQQEDSAVYLCASSPRQGALSGNTIYFGEGSWLTVV.

V gene TRBV7-9 combines with J gene TRBJ1-1, with no clear D. Germline V lookup: CDR1 SEHNR, CDR2 FQNEAQ (reference sequence). The CDR3 contains 13 residues. V lost 0 bases to trimming and J lost 7 bases, with 9 bases between them. CDR3 loop: CASSLALGLEAFF. For the CDR3, the DNA is TGTGCCAGCAGCTTAGCTCTAGGTCTTGAAGCTTTCTTT.

The chain combines TRBV29-1 with TRBJ2-1; 11 bases map to TRBD2. After removal of 6 bases from V and 7 bases from J, the junction contained 8 bases not matched to a gene. CDR3 size: 14 residues. Germline CDR1 and CDR2: SQVTM and ANQGSEA. Written as DNA, the CDR3 is TGCAGCGTGGAAACTAGCGGGAGAGTAAATGAGCAGTTCTTC. Protein sequence: CSVETSGRVNEQFF.

In this sample, this clone turned up once. This chain uses TRBV27 with TRBJ2-1, with TRBD2 identical over 11 bases. The CDR3 sequence is 15 residues long. Trimming removed 6 bases from V and 6 bases from J; junction bases left unmatched: 7. Germline V gene data show CDR1 as MNHEY and CDR2 as SMNVEV (reference sequence). The CDR3 DNA reads as TGTGCCAGCAGCCGACCGGGACTAGCGGCCAATGAGCAGTTCTTC. Translating gives CASSRPGLAANEQFF.

This rearrangement joins TRBV19 to TRBJ1-5; 7 nucleotides align to TRBD1. The V segment lost 2 bases and the J segment 6 bases; nucleotides outside the gene matches: 7. CDR3 length: 15 amino acids. The germline V gene has CDR1 LNHDA and CDR2 SQIVND (reference sequence). The CDR3 DNA follows: TGTGCCAGTAGTATATCTCAGGGGGAGGTTCAGCCCCAGCATTTT. Translating it yields CASSISQGEVQPQHF.

The chain couples TRBV14 to TRBJ2-1; TRBD1 aligns across 7 bases. The CDR3 runs to 15 residues. Trimming took 4 bases from V and 7 from J; bases not matched to a gene: 10. Germline V CDR1 and CDR2: SGHDN, FVKESK. The CDR3 DNA reads TGTGCCAGCAGCCCCTCCGGGACAGAATTGAATGAGCAGTTCTTC. As protein: CASSPSGTELNEQFF.

CDR3 bases: TGTGCCTGGGAAAACGGGGTTGGGACCTACGAGCAGTACTTC. Its protein is CAWENGVGTYEQYF. The genes are TRBV30 and TRBJ2-7, with D maybe TRBD2 (5 bases). This CDR3 is built from 14 residues. Trimming left V 5 bases short and J 2 bases short, with 16 bases between. Germline CDR1 and CDR2: GTSNPN and SVGIG (reference sequence). Looking up the rest from reference TRBV30 and TRBJ2-7 gives the full variable domain: SQTIHQWPATLVQPVGSPLSLECTVEGTSNPNLYWYRQAAGRGLQLLFYSVGIGQISSEVPQNLSASRPQDRQFILSSKKLLLSDSGFYLCAWENGVGTYEQYFGPGTRLTVT.